Included here is one TCR beta chain sequence, with context. A much bigger clone sits one base away, suggesting this may be a read error. Amplifying TCR beta CDR3 involved multiplex PCR carried out with 32 V and 13 J primers. TCRdb re-called the multiplex PCR reads through MiXCR, storing one row per CDR3 protein. The sample lists under 4,000 distinct CDR3 sequences; around half were seen once. The ends were cut back, 8 bases at V and 5 bases at J, with 20 bases in the middle. Germline V gene sequence: CDR1 SGHTA, CDR2 FQGNSA. This CDR3 is built from 15 residues. Template material for each sample was 500 to 650 ng of bulk tumor genomic DNA. Biopsy collection occurred during surgery, with several far-apart biopsies per primary tumor. Patients underwent curative surgery for untreated, newly diagnosed non-small cell lung cancer. The data were taken from a study of immune heterogeneity within non-small cell lung tumors.

The clonotype comes from a man aged 55 to 70 with non-small cell lung cancer. The chain links TRBV7-2 to TRBJ2-3, with TRBD2 as a possible D gene (6 bases). The sample consisted of lung tumor tissue. The DNA of the CDR3 is TGTGCCAGCTCGCGTGTGGTGGGAGGAGGAGATACGCAGTATTTT. It encodes CASSRVVGGGDTQYF.